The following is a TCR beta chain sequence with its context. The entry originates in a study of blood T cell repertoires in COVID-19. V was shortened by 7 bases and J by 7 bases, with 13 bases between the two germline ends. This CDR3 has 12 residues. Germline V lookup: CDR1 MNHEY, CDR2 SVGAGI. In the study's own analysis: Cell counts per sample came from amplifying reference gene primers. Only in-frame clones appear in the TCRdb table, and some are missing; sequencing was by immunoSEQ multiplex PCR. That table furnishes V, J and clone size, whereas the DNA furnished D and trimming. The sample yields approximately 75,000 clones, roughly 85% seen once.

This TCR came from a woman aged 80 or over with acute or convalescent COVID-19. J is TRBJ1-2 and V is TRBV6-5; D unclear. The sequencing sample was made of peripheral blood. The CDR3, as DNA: TGTGCCAGCATTGCGGGTCAGTCTGGCTACACCTTC. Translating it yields CASIAGQSGYTF.